This TCR beta chain was sequenced in a study of tumor-infiltrating lymphocytes in primary liver carcinoma. Overall study: Each of the growths was stage T1-T3 N0M0, extending about 4 to 10 cm across.

Study observations and caveats: The difference in top-250-clone fraction between tumors and blood was significant, favoring tumors (p = 0.039).

Comments on this clonotype: No antigen is known for it. A much larger clone differs from this one at a single base, so this may be a read error.

Unsorted bulk tissue of roughly 17-33 mg yielded co-extracted RNA and DNA. Tumors were each sampled at five separate regions. A primer in the constant region served to generate TCR beta cDNA from about 480 ng of total RNA. Libraries for TCR beta were built through three nested multiplex PCR rounds, which together made up a slightly modified ARM-PCR procedure. MiXCR, run by TCRdb on the multiplex PCR reads, gives a single entry per CDR3 protein. The table records roughly 100,000 distinct CDR3 sequences, about 70% of them present only once. The sequencing input was liver tumor tissue from sampling region 5. Indicated subset: tumor region T5, tumor centre. This sequence originates from a woman aged 55-69 years with primary liver carcinoma and hepatitis B virus infection.

The CDR3, as DNA: TGCGCCAGCAGCTTGGCCGTTGGGTTGGGCGACACTGAAGCTTTCTTT. Translating gives CASSLAVGLGDTEAFF. V gene TRBV5-1 combines with J gene TRBJ1-1; D remains unclear. The CDR3 consists of 16 residues. The V and J ends lost 0 bases and 3 bases respectively, with 15 bases between them. Germline V gives CDR1 SGHRS, CDR2 YFSETQ.